This record concerns one T cell receptor (beta chain) sequence. Its antigen specificity is not known. Base qualities are missing; no much larger clone stands one base away. CDR1 and CDR2 (GTSNPN, SVGIG) derive from the germline V gene (reference sequence). Deletion took 0 bases off V and 10 bases off J, with a span of 10 bases between the germline ends. From cysteine to phenylalanine, the CDR3 is 12 amino acids long. The entry retains the CDR3 DNA only, 36 bases that are in frame from base 1. The data were obtained in a study of blood T cell repertoires in COVID-19 (dated by TCRdb to the early 2020s). At the level of the whole study: Samples covering the acute and convalescent phases of COVID-19 were provided by collaborators in the United States, Italy and Spain. The material from the prospective study consisted of cDNA or gDNA derived from T cells, B-cell-depleted T cells, or PBMCs. The dataset comprised deeply sampled blood TCRbeta repertoires from subjects exposed to, actively infected with, or recovered from COVID-19. The repertoires were released in a freely available public database meant as a resource for research on the immune response to SARS-CoV-2. Samples came from the ongoing ImmuneRACE study (first 160 participants) plus 1,254 subjects from 6 global collaborators. The sample metadata nearly always contained a de-identified subject ID, COVID-19 status, age in years and sex. HLA class I and class II types, where available, came from metadata supplied by the sample provider rather than from assay-based typing.

The immunoSEQ Assay, a bias-controlled multiplex PCR, was used to amplify TCRbeta CDR3 regions from genomic DNA. Per the original workflow: Nucleated cell counts per sample were estimated from amplification of reference gene primers within the assay. Sequence reads were collapsed and filtered to measure the absolute abundance of every unique TCRbeta CDR3 rearrangement. For each sample, productive Simpson clonality was calculated as the square root of Simpson's diversity index across productive rearrangements. The source is immuneACCESS, and TCRdb retained only in-frame sequences with V and J called. Part of the clones is not carried over; for the studies checked, unresolved V genes explain less than half of this, and the remainder is unexplained. V and J calls and clone size are copied from that table; D and trimming were computed from the DNA. Here the sample has about 170,000 clones; 82% occur a single time. Together, the top ten hold 6.5% to 8.5% of the sample.

One collaborating source in Seattle enrolled patients while the patients were actively infected and followed the patients over time throughout the course of disease. The collaborating institutions used their own protocols to collect whole blood in K2EDTA tubes. Collaborator samples were shipped for TCRbeta analysis as frozen whole blood, isolated PBMCs, or DNA extracted from either sample type. Overall results and qualifications from the work: How much clinical and demographic metadata was included differed by source and by participant, and the metadata was provided uncurated.

This clonotype was obtained from a woman aged 40 to 50 with COVID-19, enrolled during active disease. The chain was built from TRBV30 and TRBJ2-1, with the D gene uncertain. Sequenced material: peripheral blood. The CDR3 protein sequence reads: CAWSVSPLEQFF. In nucleotide form, the sequence is TGTGCCTGGAGTGTATCCCCTCTAGAGCAGTTCTTC.